Below, 17 T cell receptor beta chains from the same sample are listed, as sequenced in a study of beta chain features in type 1 diabetes. Study conclusions and caveats: For Type 1 diabetes patients, all four CD4+ subsets carried TCRB CDR3s that were moderately but significantly shorter.

For these TCRs, the target antigens are not known. As every portion of the isolated RNA was reverse transcribed, the sequencing read expressed TCRB transcripts. Using immunoSEQ multiplex PCR, the repertoire was profiled, and TCRdb retains in-frame clones only, with some absent. The repertoire has 600,000 to 700,000 clones, about an eighth of them found once; the top ten carry roughly 0.11%. The sample was naive CD4+ T cells from blood. The receptor source for this set is a man aged 25 to 40 with type 1 diabetes.

This clone was seen more than once but under ten times. Other DNA sequences in this specimen translate into the identical CDR3. This chain joins TRBV7-7 and TRBJ2-3; D ambiguous. Trimming took 0 bases from V and 0 from J, leaving 1 base between them. The germline V gene encodes CDR1 SSHAT and CDR2 FNYEAQ (reference sequence). This CDR3 region has 13 residues. The CDR3 region is CASSLASTDTQYF. The CDR3 nucleotides read TGTGCCAGCAGCTTAGCGAGCACAGATACGCAGTATTTT.

V is TRBV29-1 and J is TRBJ1-3; D is possibly TRBD1 (5 bases). This CDR3 spans 12 amino acids. In germline, CDR1 is SQVTM, CDR2 ANQGSEA. V was clipped by 6 bases and J by 8 bases, with 14 bases between them. In DNA, the CDR3 is TGCAGCGTGGCCGCAGGGCCTGACACCATATATTTT. Its translation is CSVAAGPDTIYF. Drawing the rest from reference TRBV29-1 and TRBJ1-3, the complete variable domain is SAVISQKPSRDICQRGTSLTIQCQVDSQVTMMFWYRQQPGQSLTLIATANQGSEATYESGFVIDKFPISRPNLTFSTLTVSNMSPEDSSIYLCSVAAGPDTIYFGEGSWLTVV.

The sample holds a few counts of this clone. The rearrangement links TRBV7-9 to TRBJ2-5; TRBD1 is a possible D gene (5 bases). Trimming took 4 bases from V and 1 from J, leaving 10 bases between them. Germline-derived CDR1 and CDR2 are SEHNR and FQNEAQ (reference sequence). The CDR3 consists of 14 residues. The CDR3 DNA sequence: TGTGCCAGCAGCTCCCAGGACACCCAAGAGACCCAGTACTTC. It encodes CASSSQDTQETQYF.

The rearrangement joins TRBV29-1 to TRBJ1-5, with TRBD1 as a possible D gene (6 bases). The CDR3 has 14 residues. V gave up 4 bases and J gave up 5 bases, with 15 bases separating them. CDR1 SQVTM and CDR2 ANQGSEA come from the germline V gene. CDR3 sequence reads: CSVASGASDQPQHF. Here the CDR3 DNA reads TGCAGCGTTGCATCAGGGGCTTCGGATCAGCCCCAGCATTTT. Full variable domain (missing parts from reference TRBV29-1 and TRBJ1-5): SAVISQKPSRDICQRGTSLTIQCQVDSQVTMMFWYRQQPGQSLTLIATANQGSEATYESGFVIDKFPISRPNLTFSTLTVSNMSPEDSSIYLCSVASGASDQPQHFGDGTRLSIL.

The chain joins TRBV19 to TRBJ2-1; 15 bases align to TRBD2. The V segment lost 5 bases and the J segment 9 bases; nucleotides outside the gene matches: 8. CDR1 is LNHDA and CDR2 is SQIVND in the germline V gene (reference sequence). This CDR3 contains 16 residues. CDR3 DNA sequence: TGTGCCAGTAGTGCCCCGGGACTAGCGGGGGGAATTGAGCAGTTCTTC. Its translation: CASSAPGLAGGIEQFF.

This clone came up a few times. The genes are TRBV20-1 and TRBJ2-2; D gene ambiguous. CDR1 and CDR2 (germline): DFQATT, SNEGSKA (reference sequence). Trimming removed 0 bases from V and 7 bases from J, with 3 bases in between. The CDR3 runs to 11 residues. The CDR3 DNA reads TGCAGTGCTAGAGAAAACGGGGAGCTGTTTTTT. Protein sequence: CSARENGELFF.

The chain carries TRBV6-1 and TRBJ2-7; D not certain. V was clipped by 5 bases and J by 3 bases, with 5 bases between them. The CDR3 spans 11 residues. Germline-derived CDR1 and CDR2 are MNHNS and SASEGT. CDR3 nucleotide sequence: TGTGCCAGCAGTTACCTCTACGAGCAGTACTTC. Residues: CASSYLYEQYF.

A few counts support this clone. The gene calls are TRBV7-2 and TRBJ2-3; D is unresolved. Trimming cost V 3 bases and J 3 bases, with 7 bases left between them. Germline V lookup: CDR1 SGHTA, CDR2 FQGNSA. This CDR3 has 13 amino acids. CDR3 loop: CASSFYGTDTQYF. The CDR3 coding sequence is TGTGCCAGCAGCTTTTATGGGACAGATACGCAGTATTTT.

The chain uses TRBV5-1 and TRBJ2-5; D gene ambiguous. CDR3 length: 14 residues. Germline V gene lookup returns CDR1 SGHRS and CDR2 YFSETQ. V shed 5 bases and J shed 2 bases, with 13 bases lying between them. In DNA form, the CDR3 reads TGCGCCAGCAGTGGCTGGACGCTTCAAGAGACCCAGTACTTC. It codes for CASSGWTLQETQYF.

V and J are TRBV7-2 and TRBJ1-5; 10 bases line up with TRBD1. The trim removed 5 bases at V and 6 bases at J, leaving 4 bases unmatched. The CDR3 totals 14 residues. Germline CDR1 and CDR2: SGHTA and FQGNSA. In nucleotides, the CDR3 is TGTGCCAGCAGCCAGGGACAGGGGAGTCAGCCCCAGCATTTT. This sequence encodes CASSQGQGSQPQHF.

This clone was observed a few times. The V call is TRBV9, the J call TRBJ2-1; D possibly corresponds to TRBD1 (6 bases). This CDR3 has 16 residues. CDR1 is SGDLS and CDR2 is YYNGEE in the germline V gene. Trimming took 0 bases from V and 0 from J, leaving 10 bases between them. CDR3 nucleotide sequence: TGTGCCAGCAGCGTAGGGGGGCTGAGCTCCTACAATGAGCAGTTCTTC. As protein: CASSVGGLSSYNEQFF.

This clone was counted a few times. The CDR3 sequence is CASSPSPSGGGEQFF. The CDR3 region has the DNA TGTGCCAGCAGTCCTTCTCCTAGCGGGGGGGGTGAGCAGTTCTTC. The chain employs TRBV6-5 and TRBJ2-1, with 12 positions matching TRBD2. Per germline, CDR1 MNHEY and CDR2 SVGAGI. Trimming took 5 bases from V and 9 from J; bases not matched to a gene: 8. The CDR3 sequence is 15 residues long.

This clone turned up a few times. The V and J genes are TRBV20-1 and TRBJ2-2; D unresolved. This CDR3 contains 11 residues. Trimming left V 5 bases short and J 7 bases short, with 8 bases between. In germline, CDR1 is DFQATT, CDR2 SNEGSKA (reference sequence). CDR3 amino acids: CSALIRGELFF. For the CDR3, the DNA is TGCAGTGCTTTAATCCGCGGGGAGCTGTTTTTT.

The rearrangement links TRBV15 to TRBJ2-1, with 8 positions matching TRBD2. V lost 3 bases to trimming and J lost 0 bases; unmatched junction nucleotides: 4. There are 16 residues in the CDR3. CDR1 and CDR2 from the germline V gene are LNHNV and YYDKDF (reference sequence). The CDR3 sequence is CATSRGGGSSYNEQFF. The CDR3 region has the DNA TGTGCCACCAGCAGGGGCGGGGGGAGCTCCTACAATGAGCAGTTCTTC.

This chain links TRBV25-1 with TRBJ1-4; D remains unclear. This CDR3 comprises 14 residues. Per germline, CDR1 MGHDK and CDR2 SYGVNS. Trimming shortened V by 5 bases and J by 8 bases, and 15 bases separated the two germline ends. For the CDR3, the DNA is TGTGCCAGCAGTCGAGGTGGGCAAGGAGAAAAACTGTTTTTT. Translation: CASSRGGQGEKLFF.

This clone has only a few counts. V gene TRBV4-2 combines with J gene TRBJ1-6; 8 bases line up with TRBD1. The germline V gene encodes CDR1 LGHNA and CDR2 YNFKEQ. The V and J ends lost 0 bases and 6 bases, in that order; junction bases with no gene match: 7. CDR3 length: 17 residues. This CDR3 reads CASSQDSQGAANSPLHF. The CDR3 DNA is TGTGCCAGCAGCCAAGATAGCCAGGGGGCAGCTAATTCACCCCTCCACTTT.

The chain carries TRBV28 and TRBJ2-7; D is possibly TRBD2 (6 bases). Germline CDR1 is MDHEN and CDR2 is SYDVKM. The CDR3 runs to 16 residues. Trimming stripped 3 bases from V and 0 bases from J, with 15 bases between. Here the CDR3 DNA reads TGTGCCAGCAGTTTTGGAGGGGACTCTCGCTCCTACGAGCAGTACTTC. Protein sequence: CASSFGGDSRSYEQYF.